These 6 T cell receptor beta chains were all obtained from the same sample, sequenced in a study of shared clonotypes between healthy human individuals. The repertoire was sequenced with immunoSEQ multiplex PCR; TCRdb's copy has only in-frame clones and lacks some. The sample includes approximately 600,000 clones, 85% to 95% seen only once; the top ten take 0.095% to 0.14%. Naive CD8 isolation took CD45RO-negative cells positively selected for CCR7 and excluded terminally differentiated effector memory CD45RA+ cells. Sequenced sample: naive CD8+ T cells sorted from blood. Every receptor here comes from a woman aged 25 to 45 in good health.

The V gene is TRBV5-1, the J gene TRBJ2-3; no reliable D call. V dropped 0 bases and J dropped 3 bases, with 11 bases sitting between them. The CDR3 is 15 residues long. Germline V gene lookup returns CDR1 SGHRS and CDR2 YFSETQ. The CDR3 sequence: CASSLALKRTDTQYF. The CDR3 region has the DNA TGCGCCAGCAGCTTGGCCCTCAAAAGGACAGATACGCAGTATTTT.

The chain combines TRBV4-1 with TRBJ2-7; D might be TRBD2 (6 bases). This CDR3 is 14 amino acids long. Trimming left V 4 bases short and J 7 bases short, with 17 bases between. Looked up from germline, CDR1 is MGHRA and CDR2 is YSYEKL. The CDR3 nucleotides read TGCGCCAGCAGCCTTAATAGCGGATATCGGGAGCAGTACTTC. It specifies CASSLNSGYREQYF.

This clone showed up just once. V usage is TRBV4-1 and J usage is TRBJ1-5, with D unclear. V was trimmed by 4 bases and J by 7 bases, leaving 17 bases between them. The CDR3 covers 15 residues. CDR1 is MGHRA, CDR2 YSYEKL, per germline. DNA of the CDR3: TGCGCCAGCAGCCTCTTCCGGGCACCGGGACAGCCCCAGCATTTT. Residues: CASSLFRAPGQPQHF.

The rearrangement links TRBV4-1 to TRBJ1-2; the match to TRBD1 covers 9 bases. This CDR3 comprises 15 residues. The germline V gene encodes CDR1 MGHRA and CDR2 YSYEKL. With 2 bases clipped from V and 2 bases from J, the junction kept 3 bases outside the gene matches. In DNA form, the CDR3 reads TGCGCCAGCAGCCAACGGACAGGGGCCAACTATGGCTACACCTTC. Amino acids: CASSQRTGANYGYTF.

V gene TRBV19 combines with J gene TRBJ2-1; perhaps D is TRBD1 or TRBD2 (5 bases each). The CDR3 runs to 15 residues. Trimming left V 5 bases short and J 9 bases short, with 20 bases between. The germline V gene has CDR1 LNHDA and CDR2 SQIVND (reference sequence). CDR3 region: CASSVPGPTSGEQFF. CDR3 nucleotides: TGTGCCAGTAGTGTCCCGGGACCAACAAGCGGTGAGCAGTTCTTC.

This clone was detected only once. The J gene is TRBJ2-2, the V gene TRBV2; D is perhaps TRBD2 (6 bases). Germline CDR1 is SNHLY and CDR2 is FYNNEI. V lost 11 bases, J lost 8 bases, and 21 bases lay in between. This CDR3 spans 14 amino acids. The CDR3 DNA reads TGTGCCGTTCACTCCGGGACGGCGGGAGGGGAGCTGTTTTTT. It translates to CAVHSGTAGGELFF.